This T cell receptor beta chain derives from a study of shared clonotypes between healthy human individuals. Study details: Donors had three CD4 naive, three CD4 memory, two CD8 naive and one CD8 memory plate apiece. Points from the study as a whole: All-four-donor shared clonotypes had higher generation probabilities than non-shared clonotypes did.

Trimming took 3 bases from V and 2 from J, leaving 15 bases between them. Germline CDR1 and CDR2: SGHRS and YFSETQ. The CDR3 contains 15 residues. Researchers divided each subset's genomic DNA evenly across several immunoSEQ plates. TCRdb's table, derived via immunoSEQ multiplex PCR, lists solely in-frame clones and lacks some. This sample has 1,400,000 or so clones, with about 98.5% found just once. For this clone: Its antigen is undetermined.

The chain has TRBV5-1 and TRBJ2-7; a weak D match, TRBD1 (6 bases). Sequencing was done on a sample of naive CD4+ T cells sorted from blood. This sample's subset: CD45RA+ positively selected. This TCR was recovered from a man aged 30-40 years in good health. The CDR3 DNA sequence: TGCGCCAGCAGCTCACAGGGTGTGGGGGCCTACGAGCAGTACTTC. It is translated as CASSSQGVGAYEQYF.